This TCR beta chain was sequenced during a study of blood T cell repertoires in COVID-19. Looking at the study overall: Some COVID-19 samples were acute and others convalescent; all came from the United States, Italy and Spain. T cells, B-cell-depleted T cells, or PBMCs supplied cDNA or gDNA.

The V gene end was trimmed by 5 bases and the J gene end by 3 bases; junction bases not matched to a gene: 6. This CDR3 is 15 amino acids long. Germline assignment: CDR1 SQVTM and CDR2 ANQGSEA. Data came from immunoSEQ multiplex PCR; TCRdb stores just in-frame clones and leaves some out. The sample consists of about 56,000 clones, approximately 81% of them appearing once. Sequenced sample: peripheral blood. The clonotype was recovered from a woman of 80 years or more with acute or convalescent COVID-19. V is TRBV29-1 and J is TRBJ2-3, with TRBD1 matching over 12 bases. CDR3 nucleotide sequence: TGCAGCGTTTCCCGGGACAGGGGGCTTACAGATACGCAGTATTTT. It specifies CSVSRDRGLTDTQYF.